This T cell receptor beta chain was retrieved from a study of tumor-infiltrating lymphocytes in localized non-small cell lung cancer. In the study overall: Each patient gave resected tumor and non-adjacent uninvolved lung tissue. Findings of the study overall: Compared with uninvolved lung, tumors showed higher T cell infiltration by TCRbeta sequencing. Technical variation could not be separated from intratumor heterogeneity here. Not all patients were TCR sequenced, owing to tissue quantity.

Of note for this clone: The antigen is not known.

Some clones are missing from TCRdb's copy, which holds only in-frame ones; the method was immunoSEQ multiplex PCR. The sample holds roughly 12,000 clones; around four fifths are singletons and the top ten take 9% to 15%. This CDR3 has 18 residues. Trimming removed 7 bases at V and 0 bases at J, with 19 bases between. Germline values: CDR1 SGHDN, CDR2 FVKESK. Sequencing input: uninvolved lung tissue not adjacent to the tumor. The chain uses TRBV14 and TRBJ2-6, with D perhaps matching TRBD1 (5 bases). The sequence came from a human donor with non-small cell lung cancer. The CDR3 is CASTPAPGQSSGANVLTF. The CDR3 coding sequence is TGTGCCAGCACCCCGGCCCCCGGACAATCCTCTGGGGCCAACGTCCTGACTTTC.